These 27 T cell receptor beta chains were all obtained from the same sample, sequenced in a study of persistence of HIV-infected CD4 T cells. Which antigens these TCRs recognize remains unknown. The libraries were made with immunoSEQ version 4 in survey mode. Some clones are missing from TCRdb's copy, which holds only in-frame ones; the method was immunoSEQ multiplex PCR. The repertoire holds 50,000 or so clones, with around 80% as singletons. Cells were stimulated with CMV-infected fibroblast lysates at approximately 10 ug/mL. CD40L-negative CD69-negative CD45RO-high memory CD4+ T cells were sorted as populations depleted of antigen-responding cells. Sequencing was performed on CD4+ T cells sorted from PBMCs after approximately 20-hour stimulation, taken from a patient who received antiretroviral therapy. The receptors derive from an adult man with HIV who was CMV-seropositive.

This sequence joins TRBV6-1 and TRBJ1-3; no definite D call. V gave up 3 bases and J gave up 4 bases, with 7 bases separating them. The CDR3 totals 13 residues. Germline V gene sequence: CDR1 MNHNS, CDR2 SASEGT. CDR3 in amino acids: CASSEREGNTIYF. In DNA, the CDR3 is TGTGCCAGCAGTGAGAGAGAAGGAAACACCATATATTTT.

This clone was found a few times. The V gene is TRBV7-2, the J gene TRBJ1-6; no definite D call. The CDR3 is made up of 14 amino acids. V was shortened by 3 bases and J by 9 bases, with 12 bases between the two germline ends. Germline V lookup: CDR1 SGHTA, CDR2 FQGNSA. CDR3 in DNA: TGTGCCAGCAGCTTCGGGCTAATGGGTTCACCCCTCCACTTT. It specifies CASSFGLMGSPLHF.

V and J are TRBV4-3 and TRBJ2-1; weak D call: TRBD2 (6 bases). Germline V gene data show CDR1 as LGHNA and CDR2 as YSLEER. The CDR3 sequence is 17 residues long. V shed 0 bases and J shed 9 bases, with 21 bases lying between them. The DNA of the CDR3 is TGCGCCAGCAGCCAAGATACAGGCGGGAATATACAAGGTGAGCAGTTCTTC. Amino acid sequence: CASSQDTGGNIQGEQFF.

The genes are TRBV6-5 and TRBJ2-4; a possible D gene is TRBD1 (5 bases). Germline V gene sequence: CDR1 MNHEY, CDR2 SVGAGI. This CDR3 spans 15 amino acids. V was shortened by 4 bases and J by 1 base, with 11 bases between the two germline ends. DNA of the CDR3: TGTGCCAGCAGTTCCCAGGGTTCGGCCAAAAACATTCAGTACTTC. This sequence encodes CASSSQGSAKNIQYF.

The rearrangement links TRBV18 to TRBJ2-5, with D uncertain. The ends were cut back, 5 bases at V and 5 bases at J, with 9 bases in the middle. Germline CDR1 is KGHSH and CDR2 is LQKENI. This CDR3 contains 12 residues. Here the CDR3 reads CASSAISETQYF. The CDR3 nucleotides are TGTGCCAGCTCAGCGATCTCGGAGACCCAGTACTTC.

V usage is TRBV10-3 and J usage is TRBJ2-3, with 13 bases matching TRBD2. The V gene end was trimmed by 9 bases and the J gene end by 1 base; junction bases not matched to a gene: 7. Germline V gene sequence: CDR1 ENHRY, CDR2 SYGVKD. CDR3 size: 16 residues. The CDR3 sequence is CAIPRGTSGGTDTQYF. The CDR3 DNA follows: TGTGCCATACCACGCGGGACTAGCGGGGGCACAGATACGCAGTATTTT.

The V and J genes are TRBV27 and TRBJ2-1; 9 bases match TRBD1. V trimming: 5 bases; J trimming: 6 bases; junction bases outside the gene matches: 8. Per germline, CDR1 MNHEY and CDR2 SMNVEV (reference sequence). The CDR3 has 15 residues. CDR3 nucleotides: TGTGCCAGCAGTCCCCGGGACAGGGCTATCAATGAGCAGTTCTTC. This encodes CASSPRDRAINEQFF.

This clone has a single count. The chain has TRBV19 and TRBJ1-1; no clear D gene. With 4 bases removed from V and 1 base from J, the gap between germline ends came to 7 bases. The CDR3 has 13 amino acids. Germline lookup yields CDR1 LNHDA and CDR2 SQIVND (reference sequence). Here the CDR3 DNA reads TGTGCCAGTAGTAACGCCGGGAACACTGAAGCTTTCTTT. Its protein is CASSNAGNTEAFF. Full variable domain (remainder filled in from reference TRBV19 and TRBJ1-1): DGGITQSPKYLFRKEGQNVTLSCEQNLNHDAMYWYRQDPGQGLRLIYYSQIVNDFQKGDIAEGYSVSREKKESFPLTVTSAQKNPTAFYLCASSNAGNTEAFFGQGTRLTVV.

The chain has TRBV19 and TRBJ2-4; D is tentatively TRBD1 or TRBD2 (6 bases each). Trimming took off 3 bases at V and 5 bases at J, with 20 bases between the two ends. There are 17 residues in the CDR3. CDR1 and CDR2 from the germline V gene are LNHDA and SQIVND (reference sequence). This CDR3 reads CASSITLGGRQENIQYF. The CDR3 DNA follows: TGTGCCAGTAGTATCACCCTAGGAGGGAGACAGGAAAACATTCAGTACTTC.

In this sample, this clone turned up a few times. The chain uses TRBV7-2 and TRBJ1-3, with D possibly TRBD1 on 5 matching bases. Trimming stripped 6 bases from V and 0 bases from J, with 12 bases between. This CDR3 region has 15 residues. CDR1 and CDR2 (germline): SGHTA, FQGNSA. The CDR3 region is CASSPSQGSGNTIYF. The CDR3 bases are TGTGCCAGCAGTCCCTCCCAGGGCTCTGGAAACACCATATATTTT.

The rearrangement uses TRBV5-1 and TRBJ1-2, with D perhaps matching TRBD1 (5 bases). The germline CDR1 and CDR2 sequences are SGHRS and YFSETQ. V was clipped by 4 bases and J by 7 bases, with 14 bases between them. This CDR3 comprises 13 residues. The CDR3 DNA is TGCGCCAGCAGCGGCGGGGGAGGGAGTGGCTACACCTTC. This gives the protein CASSGGGGSGYTF.

This clone was counted once. The rearrangement joins TRBV3-1 (or the pseudogene TRBV3-2) to TRBJ2-3; the D gene is possibly TRBD2 (6 bases). Germline lookup yields CDR1 LGHDT and CDR2 YNNKEL (reference sequence). The CDR3 sequence is 18 residues long. The germline V and J ends were trimmed by 4 bases and 1 base, with 21 bases remaining between them. The CDR3 sequence is CASSRHPPSGTGTDTQYF. The CDR3 region has the DNA TGTGCCAGCAGCCGCCACCCCCCGTCAGGGACTGGCACAGATACGCAGTATTTT.

This clone was detected once. V usage is TRBV18 and J usage is TRBJ2-6; D is undetermined. The length of the CDR3 is 17 residues. V gave up 4 bases and J gave up 4 bases, with 17 bases separating them. In germline, CDR1 is KGHSH, CDR2 LQKENI. Here the CDR3 DNA reads TGTGCCAGCTCACAGGACGGACCAGCATCAGGGGCCAACGTCCTGACTTTC. Protein: CASSQDGPASGANVLTF.

The chain employs TRBV4-1 and TRBJ2-2; tentatively, D is TRBD2 (6 bases). The CDR3 runs 16 residues. The germline V gene encodes CDR1 MGHRA and CDR2 YSYEKL. Trimming removed 0 bases from V and 2 bases from J, with 10 bases in between. CDR3 protein: CASSQDGGINTGELFF. CDR3 DNA: TGCGCCAGCAGCCAAGATGGGGGGATCAACACCGGGGAGCTGTTTTTT.

This clone has just a few counts. The rearrangement uses TRBV11-1 and TRBJ2-5, with a tentative D call TRBD1 (5 bases). Germline CDR1 SGHAT, CDR2 FQDESV (reference sequence). The CDR3 has 15 amino acids. Trimming shortened V by 3 bases and J by 1 base, and 12 bases separated the two germline ends. CDR3 region: CASSFRVVGQETQYF. CDR3 DNA sequence: TGTGCCAGCAGCTTCAGGGTGGTAGGCCAAGAGACCCAGTACTTC. Drawing the rest from reference TRBV11-1 and TRBJ2-5, the complete variable domain is EAEVAQSPRYKITEKSQAVAFWCDPISGHATLYWYRQILGQGPELLVQFQDESVVDDSQLPKDRFSAERLKGVDSTLKIQPAELGDSAMYLCASSFRVVGQETQYFGPGTRLLVL.

The genes are TRBV5-4 and TRBJ1-1, with 9 bases that match TRBD1. CDR1 and CDR2 from the germline V gene are SGHNT and YYREEE (reference sequence). Trimming cost V 3 bases and J 3 bases; bases outside gene matches: 12. This CDR3 is 17 amino acids long. CDR3 bases: TGTGCCAGCAGCTCTGTTTCAACAGGGGGCGGGTACACTGAAGCTTTCTTT. It is translated as CASSSVSTGGGYTEAFF.

J is TRBJ2-3 and V is TRBV5-1; D is tentatively TRBD1 or TRBD2 (7 bases each). The CDR3 sequence is 16 residues long. Per the germline V gene, CDR1 is SGHRS and CDR2 is YFSETQ. V lost 3 bases and J 2 bases, leaving 16 bases between the germline ends. In DNA form, the CDR3 reads TGCGCCAGCAGCTCCAGGGGGGGGACCCACACAGATACGCAGTATTTT. Translation: CASSSRGGTHTDTQYF.

The V gene is TRBV25-1, the J gene TRBJ1-1; a possible D gene is TRBD1 (5 bases). The germline V gene has CDR1 MGHDK and CDR2 SYGVNS. CDR3 length: 17 residues. Trimming cost V 5 bases and J 2 bases, with 21 bases left between them. CDR3 residues: CASSSPRRGVSNTEAFF. The CDR3 DNA is TGTGCCAGCAGTTCCCCCCGGAGGGGAGTCAGTAACACTGAAGCTTTCTTT. Full variable domain (missing parts from reference TRBV25-1 and TRBJ1-1): EADIYQTPRYLVIGTGKKITLECSQTMGHDKMYWYQQDPGMELHLIHYSYGVNSTEKGDLSSESTVSRIRTEHFPLTLESARPSHTSQYLCASSSPRRGVSNTEAFFGQGTRLTVV.

The chain uses TRBV7-2 and TRBJ1-1; D is unclear. The CDR3 spans 14 residues. CDR1 is SGHTA and CDR2 is FQGNSA in the germline V gene. The V and J ends lost 2 bases and 1 base respectively, with 8 bases between them. In DNA form, the CDR3 reads TGTGCCAGCAGCTTAAGGCAGAAGAACACTGAAGCTTTCTTT. Its translation: CASSLRQKNTEAFF.

This chain joins TRBV18 and TRBJ2-7, with D perhaps matching TRBD1 (6 bases). V was cut by 3 bases and J by 5 bases, with 14 bases left in between. In germline, CDR1 is KGHSH, CDR2 LQKENI. This CDR3 contains 14 residues. CDR3 nucleotide sequence: TGTGCCAGCTCACCGTCCCAGGGGAAGGACGAGCAGTACTTC. This sequence encodes CASSPSQGKDEQYF.

A note on this clone: Other nucleotide sequences from this sample produce the same CDR3. The J gene is TRBJ1-1, the V gene TRBV27, with 7 positions matching TRBD1. The length of the CDR3 is 14 residues. CDR1 MNHEY and CDR2 SMNVEV come from the germline V gene (reference sequence). V lost 5 bases, J lost 2 bases, and 5 bases stayed unmatched. This CDR3 reads CASSLRQGNTEAFF. Here the CDR3 DNA reads TGTGCCAGCAGTCTAAGACAGGGTAACACTGAAGCTTTCTTT.

This clone was seen once. V and J are TRBV3-1 (or the pseudogene TRBV3-2) and TRBJ1-1; D is unresolved. CDR1 LGHDT and CDR2 YNNKEL come from the germline V gene (reference sequence). The length of the CDR3 is 13 residues. The V and J ends lost 0 bases and 5 bases respectively, with 7 bases between them. The CDR3 DNA reads TGTGCCAGCAGCCAAGATCGTAGAACTGAAGCTTTCTTT. This encodes CASSQDRRTEAFF.

The chain carries TRBV4-3 and TRBJ1-1; D gene ambiguous. Germline V gives CDR1 LGHNA, CDR2 YSLEER. The CDR3 runs 13 residues. V lost 0 bases, J lost 8 bases, and 10 bases lay in between. In DNA, the CDR3 is TGCGCCAGCAGCCAAGATCTCTGGGAAGAAGCTTTCTTT. Translation: CASSQDLWEEAFF.

In nucleotides, the CDR3 is TGTGCCAGCCCAAGGGCCTATGGCTACACCTTC. It yields the protein CASPRAYGYTF. The gene calls are TRBV6-5 and TRBJ1-2; the D is unclear. The V end was cut by 8 bases, the J end by 4 bases, with 8 bases between. Germline V gene lookup returns CDR1 MNHEY and CDR2 SVGAGI. The CDR3 is 11 amino acids.

This clone was seen a few times. The gene calls are TRBV6-1 and TRBJ1-6; unclear D gene. CDR1 is MNHNS and CDR2 is SASEGT in the germline V gene. Trimming stripped 2 bases from V and 7 bases from J, with 12 bases between. The CDR3 extends over 15 amino acids. CDR3 in amino acids: CASSEQVRRNSPLHF. The CDR3 DNA reads as TGTGCCAGCAGTGAACAGGTCAGACGGAATTCACCCCTCCACTTT.

This clone was counted only a few times. The chain couples TRBV30 to TRBJ1-2, with TRBD1 as a possible D gene (5 bases). Trimming stripped 3 bases from V and 0 bases from J, with 11 bases between. Germline CDR1 and CDR2: GTSNPN and SVGIG (reference sequence). The CDR3 contains 14 residues. CDR3 region: CAWRMQGTNYGYTF. The CDR3 bases are TGTGCCTGGAGGATGCAGGGTACTAACTATGGCTACACCTTC.

V is TRBV7-3 and J is TRBJ2-1; perhaps TRBD2 as D (5 bases). V was shortened by 1 base and J by 8 bases, with 9 bases between the two germline ends. The CDR3 spans 13 residues. CDR1 and CDR2 from the germline V gene are SGHTA and FQGTGA. DNA for the CDR3: TGTGCCAGCAGCTTAAGAGGGCCCGATGAGCAGTTCTTC. It yields the protein CASSLRGPDEQFF. The entire variable domain, with the rest obtained from reference TRBV7-3 and TRBJ2-1, is as follows: GAGVSQTPSNKVTEKGKYVELRCDPISGHTALYWYRQSLGQGPEFLIYFQGTGAADDSGLPNDRFFAVRPEGSVSTLKIQRTERGDSAVYLCASSLRGPDEQFFGPGTRLTVL.